A single sample is the source of the 6 T cell receptor beta chains below, sequenced in a study of a mutant IDH1 vaccine in newly diagnosed glioma. The repertoire was sequenced with immunoSEQ multiplex PCR; TCRdb's copy has only in-frame clones and lacks some. Among about 130,000 clones listed, about four fifths were seen once. Sample time point: week 11, during vaccination. Each vaccine dose was 300 ug of mutant IDH1 20-mer peptide, with topical imiquimod. Antigens for these TCRs are unknown. The starting material was PBMCs, obtained from a glioma patient whose treatment included an IDH1 peptide vaccine. Receptor source: a man aged 40-49 years with glioma.

This chain links TRBV7-2 with TRBJ2-2, with D unclear. Germline CDR1 is SGHTA and CDR2 is FQGNSA. The CDR3 covers 12 residues. V was trimmed by 5 bases and J by 6 bases, leaving 7 bases between them. In DNA, the CDR3 is TGTGCCAGCAGCGAAGTGCCCGGGGAGCTGTTTTTT. Its protein product is CASSEVPGELFF.

This sequence joins TRBV19 and TRBJ2-7; perhaps TRBD2 as D (5 bases). Germline V lookup: CDR1 LNHDA, CDR2 SQIVND (reference sequence). The CDR3 runs 14 residues. Trimming pared 4 bases from V and 3 bases from J, leaving 13 bases between. CDR3 DNA: TGTGCCAGTAGTAATCCGGGATTCCTCTACGAGCAGTACTTC. The encoded protein is CASSNPGFLYEQYF. Full variable domain (missing parts from reference TRBV19 and TRBJ2-7): DGGITQSPKYLFRKEGQNVTLSCEQNLNHDAMYWYRQDPGQGLRLIYYSQIVNDFQKGDIAEGYSVSREKKESFPLTVTSAQKNPTAFYLCASSNPGFLYEQYFGPGTRLTVT.

The chain recombines TRBV11-3 with TRBJ2-3; 8 bases match TRBD2. This CDR3 contains 13 residues. V lost 11 bases to trimming and J lost 8 bases; unmatched junction nucleotides: 12. Germline V gives CDR1 SGHNT, CDR2 YENEEA. The CDR3 here is CARSAGGWGTQYF. The CDR3 nucleotides are TGTGCCCGATCGGCGGGGGGCTGGGGTACGCAGTATTTT.

The rearrangement joins TRBV7-8 to TRBJ2-3, with TRBD1 matching 7 bases. Germline trimming cut 5 bases from V and 2 bases from J; bases unmatched to any gene: 10. The CDR3 is made up of 16 amino acids. Germline V gene data show CDR1 as SGHVS and CDR2 as FQNEAQ. The CDR3 loop is CASSLWDSRATDTQYF. In DNA, the CDR3 is TGTGCCAGCAGCCTCTGGGACAGCCGAGCCACAGATACGCAGTATTTT.

The chain employs TRBV4-2 and TRBJ2-2, with 9 bases aligning to TRBD2. This CDR3 comprises 20 residues. V shed 1 base and J 3 bases; nucleotides not matched to a gene: 15. The germline gives CDR1 LGHNA, CDR2 YNFKEQ. CDR3 DNA sequence: TGTGCCAGCAGCCAAGGACTAAGATTGGAGCGGGAGGCTTACACCGGGGAGCTGTTTTTT. Translating gives CASSQGLRLEREAYTGELFF.

This rearrangement joins TRBV7-9 to TRBJ2-3; D is perhaps TRBD2 (6 bases). The germline gives CDR1 SEHNR, CDR2 FQNEAQ (reference sequence). Trimming removed 2 bases from V and 0 bases from J, with 18 bases in between. The CDR3 has 18 amino acids. CDR3 DNA sequence: TGTGCCAGCAGCTTACCCGCCACTAGCCGCCGGAGCACAGATACGCAGTATTTT. This translates into CASSLPATSRRSTDTQYF.